Below, 3 T cell receptor beta chains from the same sample are listed, as sequenced in a study of beta chain features in type 1 diabetes. The isolated RNA, all of it, was reverse transcribed, so expressed TCRB transcripts were what got sequenced. Assay: immunoSEQ multiplex PCR; the TCRdb copy retains only in-frame clones and omits some. The sample lists about 140,000 clones, over 8% occurring once. The sample consisted of central memory CD4+ T cells from blood. These receptor sequences come from a woman aged 40 to 50 in good health.

This chain links TRBV5-1 with TRBJ1-4, with TRBD1 matching 7 bases. The CDR3 spans 15 residues. V shed 3 bases and J 5 bases; nucleotides not matched to a gene: 7. From germline, CDR1 is SGHRS and CDR2 YFSETQ. CDR3 sequence: CASSYTGVINEKLFF. The CDR3 DNA reads TGCGCCAGCAGCTACACAGGGGTCATAAATGAAAAACTGTTTTTT.

This rearrangement joins TRBV16 to TRBJ1-4; possibly TRBD1 for D (5 bases). The CDR3 is 15 residues long. The germline gives CDR1 KGHSY, CDR2 FQNENV. Trimming pared 2 bases from V and 0 bases from J, leaving 7 bases between. The CDR3 region has the DNA TGTGCCAGCAGCCAAACGACAGCAACTAATGAAAAACTGTTTTTT. Encoded protein: CASSQTTATNEKLFF.

The chain combines TRBV2 with TRBJ2-7, with 15 bases matching TRBD2. V shed 4 bases and J 5 bases; nucleotides not matched to a gene: 6. This CDR3 region has 16 residues. Germline V gene data show CDR1 as SNHLY and CDR2 as FYNNEI. The CDR3 region is CASSGGTSGGRHEQYF. The CDR3 bases are TGTGCCAGCAGTGGAGGGACTAGCGGGGGGCGTCACGAGCAGTACTTC.